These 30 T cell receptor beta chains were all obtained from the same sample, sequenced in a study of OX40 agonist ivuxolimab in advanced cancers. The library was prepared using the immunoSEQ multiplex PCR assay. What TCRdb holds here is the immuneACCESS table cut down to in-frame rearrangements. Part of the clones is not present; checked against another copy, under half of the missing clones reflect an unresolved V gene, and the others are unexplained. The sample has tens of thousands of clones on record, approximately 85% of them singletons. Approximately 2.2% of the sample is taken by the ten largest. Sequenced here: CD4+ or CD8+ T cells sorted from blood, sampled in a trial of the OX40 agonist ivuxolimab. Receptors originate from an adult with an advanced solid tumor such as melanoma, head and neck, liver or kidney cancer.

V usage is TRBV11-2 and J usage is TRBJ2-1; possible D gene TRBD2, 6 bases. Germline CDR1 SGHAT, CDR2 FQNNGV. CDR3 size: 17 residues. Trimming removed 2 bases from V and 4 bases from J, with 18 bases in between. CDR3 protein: CASSLPWGRGTYNEQFF. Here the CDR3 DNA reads TGTGCCAGCAGCTTACCCTGGGGTCGCGGGACTTACAATGAGCAGTTCTTC.

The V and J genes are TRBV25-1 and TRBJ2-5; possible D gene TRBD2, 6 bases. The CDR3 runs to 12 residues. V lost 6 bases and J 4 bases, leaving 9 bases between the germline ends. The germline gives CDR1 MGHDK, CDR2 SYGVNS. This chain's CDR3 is CASRRGGETQYF. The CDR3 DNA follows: TGTGCCAGCAGAAGGGGAGGAGAGACCCAGTACTTC.

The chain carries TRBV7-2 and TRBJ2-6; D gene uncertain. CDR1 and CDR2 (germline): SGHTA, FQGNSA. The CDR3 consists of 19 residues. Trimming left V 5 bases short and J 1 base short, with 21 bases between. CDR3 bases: TGTGCCAGCAGCCCCTCGACCCCTCTGCCTGGGTCTGGGGCCAACGTCCTGACTTTC. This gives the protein CASSPSTPLPGSGANVLTF.

The CDR3 DNA reads as TGTGCCAGCAGCTTGGACTGGTCCGGAGAGCAGTTCTTC. Protein product: CASSLDWSGEQFF. The chain links TRBV5-4 to TRBJ2-1, with D uncertain. Trimming stripped 0 bases from V and 10 bases from J, with 11 bases between. The CDR3 totals 13 residues. Germline assignment: CDR1 SGHNT and CDR2 YYREEE (reference sequence).

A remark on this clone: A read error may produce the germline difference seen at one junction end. In nucleotides, the CDR3 is TGTGCCAGCATACAGGGGCTCGAACACCGGGGAGCTGTTTTT. Amino acids: CASIQGLEHRGAVF. The chain employs TRBV6-4 and TRBJ2-2; TRBD1 agrees at 7 bases. Germline V gene lookup returns CDR1 MRHNA and CDR2 SNTAGT. This CDR3 has 14 residues.

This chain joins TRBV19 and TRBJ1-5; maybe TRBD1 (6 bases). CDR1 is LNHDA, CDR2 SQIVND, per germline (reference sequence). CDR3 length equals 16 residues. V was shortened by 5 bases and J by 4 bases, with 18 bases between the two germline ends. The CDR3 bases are TGTGCCAGTAGTCCAAGAGACCGGGGGACAAATCAGCCCCAGCATTTT. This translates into CASSPRDRGTNQPQHF.

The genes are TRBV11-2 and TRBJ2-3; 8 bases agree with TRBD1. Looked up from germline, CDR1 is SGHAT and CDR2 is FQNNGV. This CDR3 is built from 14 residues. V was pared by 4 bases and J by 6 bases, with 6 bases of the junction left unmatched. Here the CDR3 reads CASSSSRGRDTQYF. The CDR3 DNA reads TGTGCCAGCAGCTCCTCCAGGGGGCGGGATACGCAGTATTTT. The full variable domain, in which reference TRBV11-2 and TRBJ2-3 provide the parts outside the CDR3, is EAGVAQSPRYKIIEKRQSVAFWCNPISGHATLYWYQQILGQGPKLLIQFQNNGVVDDSQLPKDRFSAERLKGVDSTLKIQPAKLEDSAVYLCASSSSRGRDTQYFGPGTRLTVL.

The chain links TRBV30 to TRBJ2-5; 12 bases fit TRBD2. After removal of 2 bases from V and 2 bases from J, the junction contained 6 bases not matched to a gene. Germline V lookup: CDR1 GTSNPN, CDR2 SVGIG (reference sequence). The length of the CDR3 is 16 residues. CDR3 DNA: TGTGCCTGGAGTCACGCCGGACTAGCGGGGCAAGAGACCCAGTACTTC. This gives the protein CAWSHAGLAGQETQYF. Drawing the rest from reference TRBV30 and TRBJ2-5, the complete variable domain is SQTIHQWPATLVQPVGSPLSLECTVEGTSNPNLYWYRQAAGRGLQLLFYSVGIGQISSEVPQNLSASRPQDRQFILSSKKLLLSDSGFYLCAWSHAGLAGQETQYFGPGTRLLVL.

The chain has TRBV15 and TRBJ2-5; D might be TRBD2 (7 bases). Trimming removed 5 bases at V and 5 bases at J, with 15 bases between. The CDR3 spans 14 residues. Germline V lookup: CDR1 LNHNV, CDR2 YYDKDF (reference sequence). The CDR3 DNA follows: TGTGCCACCAGCCCCCTGGGGGGGGGCGAGACCCAGTACTTC. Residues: CATSPLGGGETQYF.

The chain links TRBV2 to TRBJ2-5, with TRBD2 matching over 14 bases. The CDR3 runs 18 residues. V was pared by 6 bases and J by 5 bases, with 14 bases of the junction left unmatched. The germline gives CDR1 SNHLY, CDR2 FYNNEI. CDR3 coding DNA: TGTGCCAGCAGAGCTGGGACTAGCGGGAGTAGGGTCCGGGAGACCCAGTACTTC. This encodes CASRAGTSGSRVRETQYF.

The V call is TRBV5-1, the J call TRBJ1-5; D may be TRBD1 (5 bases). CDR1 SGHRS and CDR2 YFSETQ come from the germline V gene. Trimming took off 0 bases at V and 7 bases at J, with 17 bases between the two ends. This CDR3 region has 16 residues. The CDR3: CASSLGPRGTTQPQHF. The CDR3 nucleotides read TGCGCCAGCAGCTTGGGGCCCCGGGGGACCACCCAGCCCCAGCATTTT.

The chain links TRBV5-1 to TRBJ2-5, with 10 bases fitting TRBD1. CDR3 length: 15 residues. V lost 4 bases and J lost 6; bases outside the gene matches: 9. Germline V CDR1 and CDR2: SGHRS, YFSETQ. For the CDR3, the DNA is TGCGCCAGCAGCCCGTCCAGGGGACAGGGGAAGACCCAGTACTTC. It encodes CASSPSRGQGKTQYF.

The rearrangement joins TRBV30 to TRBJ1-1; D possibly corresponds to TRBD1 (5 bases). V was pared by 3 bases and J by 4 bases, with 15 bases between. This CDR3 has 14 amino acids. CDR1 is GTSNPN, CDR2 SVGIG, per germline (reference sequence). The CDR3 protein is CAWRKSGGSTEAFF. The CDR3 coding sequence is TGTGCCTGGAGGAAATCTGGGGGGAGCACTGAAGCTTTCTTT.

The CDR3 DNA follows: TGTGCCAGCAGTGCACGGAGCAATCAGCCCCAGCATTTT. Protein: CASSARSNQPQHF. This chain joins TRBV6-1 and TRBJ1-5; no reliable D call. V dropped 4 bases and J dropped 1 base, with 5 bases sitting between them. The V gene's germline CDR1 is MNHNS and CDR2 SASEGT. The length of the CDR3 is 13 residues.

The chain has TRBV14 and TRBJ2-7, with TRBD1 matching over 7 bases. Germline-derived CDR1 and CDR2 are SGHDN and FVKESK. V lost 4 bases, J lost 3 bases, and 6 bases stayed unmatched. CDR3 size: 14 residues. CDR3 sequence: CASSLWTGGYEQYF. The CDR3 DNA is TGTGCCAGCAGCCTATGGACAGGAGGCTACGAGCAGTACTTC.

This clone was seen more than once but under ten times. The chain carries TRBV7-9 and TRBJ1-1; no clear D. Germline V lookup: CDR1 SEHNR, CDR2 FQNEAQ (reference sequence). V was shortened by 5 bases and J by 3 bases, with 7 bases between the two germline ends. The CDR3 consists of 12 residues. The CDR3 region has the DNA TGTGCCAGCAGCCCACGGGACACTGAAGCTTTCTTT. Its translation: CASSPRDTEAFF.

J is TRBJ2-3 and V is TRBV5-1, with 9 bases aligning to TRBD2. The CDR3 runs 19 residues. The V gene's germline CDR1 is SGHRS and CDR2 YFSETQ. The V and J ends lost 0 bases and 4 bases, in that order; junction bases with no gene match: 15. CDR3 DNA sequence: TGCGCCAGCAGCTTGGCCGGGCTAGCGGGATTGGGGGTGGCAGATACGCAGTATTTT. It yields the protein CASSLAGLAGLGVADTQYF.

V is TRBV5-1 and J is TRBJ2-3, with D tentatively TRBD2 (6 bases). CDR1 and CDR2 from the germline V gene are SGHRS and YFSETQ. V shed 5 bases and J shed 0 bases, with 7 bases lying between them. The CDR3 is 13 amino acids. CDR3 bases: TGCGCCAGCAGGGAGGGGAGCACAGATACGCAGTATTTT. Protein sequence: CASREGSTDTQYF.

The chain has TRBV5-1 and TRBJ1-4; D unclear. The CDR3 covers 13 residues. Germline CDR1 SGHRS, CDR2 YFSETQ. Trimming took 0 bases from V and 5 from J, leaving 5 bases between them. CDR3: CASSLVQNEKLFF. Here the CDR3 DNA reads TGCGCCAGCAGCTTGGTTCAGAATGAAAAACTGTTTTTT.

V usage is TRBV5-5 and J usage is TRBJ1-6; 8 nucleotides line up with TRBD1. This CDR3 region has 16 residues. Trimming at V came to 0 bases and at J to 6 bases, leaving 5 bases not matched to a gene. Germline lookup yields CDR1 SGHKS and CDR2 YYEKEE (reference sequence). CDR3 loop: CASSLVAGGTNSPLHF. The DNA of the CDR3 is TGTGCCAGCAGCTTGGTTGCAGGGGGCACTAATTCACCCCTCCACTTT.

The CDR3 here is CASSVGTGRETQYF. The CDR3 DNA sequence: TGTGCCAGCAGCGTGGGGACAGGGCGAGAGACCCAGTACTTC. This chain joins TRBV9 and TRBJ2-5, with 9 nucleotides matching TRBD1. In germline, CDR1 is SGDLS, CDR2 YYNGEE. This CDR3 region has 14 residues. J gave up 4 bases and V 2 bases, and 3 bases lay outside the gene matches.

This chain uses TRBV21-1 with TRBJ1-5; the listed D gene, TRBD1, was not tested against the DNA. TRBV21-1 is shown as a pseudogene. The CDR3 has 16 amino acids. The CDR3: CASSKEDRIGNQPQHF. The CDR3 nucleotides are TGTGCCAGCAGCAAAGAGGACAGGATAGGCAATCAGCCCCAGCATTTT.

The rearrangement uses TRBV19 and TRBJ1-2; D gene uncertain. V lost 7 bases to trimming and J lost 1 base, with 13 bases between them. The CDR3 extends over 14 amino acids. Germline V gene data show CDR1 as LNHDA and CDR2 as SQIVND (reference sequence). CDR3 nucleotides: TGTGCCAGTACGGCAGCGAACAGTAACTATGGCTACACCTTC. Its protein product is CASTAANSNYGYTF.

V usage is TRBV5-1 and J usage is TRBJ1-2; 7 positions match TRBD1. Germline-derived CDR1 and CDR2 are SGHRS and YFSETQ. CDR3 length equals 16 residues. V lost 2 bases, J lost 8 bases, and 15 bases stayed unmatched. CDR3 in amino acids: CASSFQGRQGAIGYTF. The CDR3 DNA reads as TGCGCCAGCAGCTTCCAAGGGCGACAGGGTGCTATAGGCTACACCTTC.

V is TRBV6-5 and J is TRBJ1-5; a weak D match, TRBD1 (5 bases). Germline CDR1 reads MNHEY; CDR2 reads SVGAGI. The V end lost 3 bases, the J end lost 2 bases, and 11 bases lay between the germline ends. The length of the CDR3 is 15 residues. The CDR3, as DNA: TGTGCCAGCAGTTATCCCAGGGAGGGCAATCAGCCCCAGCATTTT. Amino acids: CASSYPREGNQPQHF.

In DNA, the CDR3 is TGTGCCAGCAGCTTGACAGGGGCATCCTACAATGAGCAGTTCTTC. Its translation is CASSLTGASYNEQFF. The chain combines TRBV7-9 with TRBJ2-1, with 8 bases aligning to TRBD1. V lost 3 bases, J lost 1 base, and 2 bases stayed unmatched. CDR3 length equals 15 residues. Germline V gene sequence: CDR1 SEHNR, CDR2 FQNEAQ (reference sequence).

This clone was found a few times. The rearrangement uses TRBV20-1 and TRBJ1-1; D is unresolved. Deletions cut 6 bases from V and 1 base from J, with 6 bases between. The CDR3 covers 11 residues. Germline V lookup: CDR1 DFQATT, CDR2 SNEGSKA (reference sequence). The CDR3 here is CSAVGNTEAFF. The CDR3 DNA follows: TGCAGTGCGGTAGGGAACACTGAAGCTTTCTTT.

The CDR3 spells CASSENAETQYF. The DNA of the CDR3 is TGTGCCAGCAGTGAAAATGCGGAGACCCAGTACTTC. The J gene is TRBJ2-5, the V gene TRBV6-1; D unresolved. V gave up 2 bases and J gave up 5 bases, with 6 bases separating them. The V gene's germline CDR1 is MNHNS and CDR2 SASEGT. The CDR3 consists of 12 residues.

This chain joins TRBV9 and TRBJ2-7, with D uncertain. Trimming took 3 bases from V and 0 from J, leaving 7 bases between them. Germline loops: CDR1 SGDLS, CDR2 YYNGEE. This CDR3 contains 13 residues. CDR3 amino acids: CASSAESSYEQYF. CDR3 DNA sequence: TGTGCCAGCAGCGCAGAAAGCTCCTACGAGCAGTACTTC.

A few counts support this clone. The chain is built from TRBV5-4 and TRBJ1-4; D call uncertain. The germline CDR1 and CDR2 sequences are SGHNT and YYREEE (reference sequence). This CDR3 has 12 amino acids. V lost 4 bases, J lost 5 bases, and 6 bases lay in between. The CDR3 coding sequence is TGTGCCAGCAGCCGACTAAATGAAAAACTGTTTTTT. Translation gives CASSRLNEKLFF.